The 17 T cell receptor beta chains presented below share a single source sample, sequenced in a study of blood T cell repertoires in COVID-19. Sequenced by immunoSEQ multiplex PCR; TCRdb stores in-frame clones only, minus some. The sample has around 100,000 clones; approximately 87% are singletons. The sequenced sample was peripheral blood. These receptors were collected from a human donor in a cohort sampled during active COVID-19.

The gene calls are TRBV7-6 and TRBJ2-7; D is uncertain. Trimming cost V 5 bases and J 2 bases, with 16 bases left between them. Germline V gene data show CDR1 as SGHVS and CDR2 as FNYEAQ. This CDR3 comprises 15 residues. The CDR3 coding sequence is TGTGCCAGCAGCCACGGCGACACCTGGACCTACGAGCAGTACTTC. The encoded protein is CASSHGDTWTYEQYF.

Only a few counts were recorded for this clone. The rearrangement joins TRBV11-2 to TRBJ2-1; possibly TRBD2 for D (6 bases). The V gene's germline CDR1 is SGHAT and CDR2 FQNNGV. Trimming shortened V by 1 base and J by 14 bases, and 15 bases separated the two germline ends. The CDR3 covers 13 residues. CDR3 DNA sequence: TGTGCCAGCAGCTTAGGACTAGGGACCGAGGAGTTCTTC. Translated, it gives CASSLGLGTEEFF.

The J gene is TRBJ2-2, the V gene TRBV7-9; tentatively, D is TRBD2 (6 bases). V dropped 5 bases and J dropped 9 bases, with 16 bases sitting between them. CDR1 SEHNR and CDR2 FQNEAQ come from the germline V gene (reference sequence). CDR3 length: 14 amino acids. The CDR3 is CASSLALATWELFF. The CDR3 coding sequence is TGTGCCAGCAGCCTCGCCCTAGCGACTTGGGAGCTGTTTTTT.

As for this clone: At one boundary the junction diverges from the germline segment, which might be a read error. The V gene is TRBV6-5, the J gene TRBJ2-1, with 14 bases aligning to TRBD2. CDR1 and CDR2 (germline): MNHEY, SVGAGI. CDR3 size: 13 residues. The CDR3 loop is CAIKPGLAGVLVF. CDR3 nucleotide sequence: TGTGCCATTAAGCCGGGACTAGCGGGAGTCCTGGTCTTC.

This chain uses TRBV20-1 with TRBJ1-3; a possible D gene is TRBD1 (6 bases). The germline V and J ends were trimmed by 3 bases and 1 base, with 10 bases remaining between them. The CDR3 sequence is 14 residues long. Germline V gene data show CDR1 as DFQATT and CDR2 as SNEGSKA (reference sequence). The CDR3 sequence: CSASTQGSGNTIYF. The CDR3, as DNA: TGCAGTGCTAGTACACAGGGATCTGGAAACACCATATATTTT.

The chain combines TRBV5-1 with TRBJ2-1; the D gene is possibly TRBD2 (6 bases). Trimming removed 0 bases at V and 4 bases at J, with 11 bases between. This CDR3 spans 15 amino acids. Per the germline V gene, CDR1 is SGHRS and CDR2 is YFSETQ. The CDR3 DNA reads TGCGCCAGCAGCTTGGTATTAGCGGTTTACAATGAGCAGTTCTTC. Encoded protein: CASSLVLAVYNEQFF.

This chain joins TRBV27 and TRBJ2-1, with 10 bases that match TRBD2. CDR3 length: 18 residues. Germline loops: CDR1 MNHEY, CDR2 SMNVEV (reference sequence). Trimming took 3 bases from V and 4 from J; bases not matched to a gene: 12. The CDR3 sequence: CASSFRLAGAIRYNEQFF. CDR3 DNA: TGTGCCAGCAGTTTCAGGCTAGCGGGAGCCATTAGGTACAATGAGCAGTTCTTC.

This clone has only one observation. The gene calls are TRBV28 and TRBJ1-1; 7 bases are a match to TRBD1. V lost 9 bases, J lost 2 bases, and 9 bases stayed unmatched. CDR3 length: 14 residues. Germline V gene lookup returns CDR1 MDHEN and CDR2 SYDVKM. This CDR3 reads CASLAGTDNTEAFF. DNA of the CDR3: TGTGCCAGTTTAGCCGGGACAGACAACACTGAAGCTTTCTTT.

The chain links TRBV29-1 to TRBJ2-3; D is perhaps TRBD1 (6 bases). This CDR3 has 13 residues. CDR1 is SQVTM and CDR2 is ANQGSEA in the germline V gene. With 6 bases removed from V and 0 bases from J, the gap between germline ends came to 10 bases. CDR3: CSVRDTSTDTQYF. DNA for the CDR3: TGCAGCGTCAGGGACACTAGCACAGATACGCAGTATTTT.

This chain links TRBV28 with TRBJ1-2; D call uncertain. The length of the CDR3 is 11 residues. The V gene lost 11 bases and the J gene lost 2 bases, with 9 bases spanning the gap. In germline, CDR1 is MDHEN, CDR2 SYDVKM. The CDR3, as DNA: TGTGCCTCCGGGGAGAACTATGGCTACACCTTC. Translation: CASGENYGYTF.

This clone showed up just once. The V and J genes are TRBV28 and TRBJ1-3, with 9 positions matching TRBD1. Germline values: CDR1 MDHEN, CDR2 SYDVKM. There are 18 residues in the CDR3. Losses at the gene ends were 1 base for V and 5 bases for J; bases not matched to a gene: 12. The CDR3 nucleotides read TGTGCCAGCAGTTTATACCTCACGGACAGGGGTAGGAGAAACACCATATATTTT. Residues: CASSLYLTDRGRRNTIYF.

The chain has TRBV3-1 (or the pseudogene TRBV3-2) and TRBJ2-2; 13 nucleotides line up with TRBD2. This CDR3 comprises 17 residues. Germline V CDR1 and CDR2: LGHDT, YNNKEL (reference sequence). Trimming took 0 bases from V and 9 from J; bases not matched to a gene: 7. CDR3 sequence reads: CASSQEGLAGSWRELFF. CDR3 coding DNA: TGTGCCAGCAGCCAAGAGGGACTAGCGGGAAGCTGGCGGGAGCTGTTTTTT.

The V and J genes are TRBV2 and TRBJ2-2; the D gene is possibly TRBD2 (5 bases). Germline CDR1 is SNHLY and CDR2 is FYNNEI. V was clipped by 5 bases and J by 5 bases, with 12 bases between them. The CDR3 is 14 amino acids. The CDR3 nucleotides are TGTGCCAGCAGTCCTATCCGGGAAACCGGGGAGCTGTTTTTT. Protein: CASSPIRETGELFF.

This sequence joins TRBV19 and TRBJ2-1; 7 nucleotides align to TRBD2. CDR3 length equals 15 residues. Germline-derived CDR1 and CDR2 are LNHDA and SQIVND (reference sequence). Trimming at V came to 1 base and at J to 3 bases, leaving 3 bases not matched to a gene. In DNA, the CDR3 is TGTGCCAGTAGTATAGGGGGGGGTTTCTACAATGAGCAGTTCTTC. This encodes CASSIGGGFYNEQFF.

The V call is TRBV9, the J call TRBJ1-3; TRBD1 might be the D (6 bases). This CDR3 contains 15 residues. The V gene lost 4 bases and the J gene lost 0 bases, with 11 bases spanning the gap. Germline V gene data show CDR1 as SGDLS and CDR2 as YYNGEE. In DNA, the CDR3 is TGTGCCAGCAGCTTGGACAGAGCCTCTGGAAACACCATATATTTT. Its protein product is CASSLDRASGNTIYF. Together with reference TRBV9 and TRBJ1-3, the CDR3 gives the full variable domain: DSGVTQTPKHLITATGQRVTLRCSPRSGDLSVYWYQQSLDQGLQFLIQYYNGEERAKGNILERFSAQQFPDLHSELNLSSLELGDSALYFCASSLDRASGNTIYFGEGSWLTVV.

This rearrangement joins TRBV29-1 to TRBJ1-5, with a possible D match to TRBD1 (6 bases). CDR1 is SQVTM and CDR2 is ANQGSEA in the germline V gene. The CDR3 extends over 15 amino acids. Trimming removed 4 bases from V and 0 bases from J, with 13 bases in between. In DNA form, the CDR3 reads TGCAGCGTTGGGGAGACAGGTAATAGCAATCAGCCCCAGCATTTT. It specifies CSVGETGNSNQPQHF. The variable domain in full, with the rest retrieved from reference TRBV29-1 and TRBJ1-5, is SAVISQKPSRDICQRGTSLTIQCQVDSQVTMMFWYRQQPGQSLTLIATANQGSEATYESGFVIDKFPISRPNLTFSTLTVSNMSPEDSSIYLCSVGETGNSNQPQHFGDGTRLSIL.

This clone has just a few counts. The rearrangement links TRBV6-5 to TRBJ1-5; D perhaps matches TRBD1 (6 bases). The V end lost 6 bases, the J end lost 1 base, and 10 bases lay between the germline ends. Germline V gene lookup returns CDR1 MNHEY and CDR2 SVGAGI. The CDR3 extends over 14 amino acids. CDR3 in DNA: TGTGCCAGCAGGGGGGACACCAGCAATCAGCCCCAGCATTTT. As protein: CASRGDTSNQPQHF.